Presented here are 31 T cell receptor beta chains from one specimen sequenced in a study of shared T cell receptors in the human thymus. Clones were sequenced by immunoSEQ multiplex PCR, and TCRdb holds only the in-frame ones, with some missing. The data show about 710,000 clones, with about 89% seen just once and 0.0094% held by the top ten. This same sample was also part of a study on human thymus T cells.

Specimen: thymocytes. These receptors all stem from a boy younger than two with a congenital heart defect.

CDR3 DNA sequence: TGTGCCAGTAGTATGGAGGGGGCCTACACTGAAGCTTTCTTT. Translating gives CASSMEGAYTEAFF. The J gene is TRBJ1-1, the V gene TRBV19, with 7 bases identical to TRBD1. CDR3 length: 14 residues. Looked up from germline, CDR1 is LNHDA and CDR2 is SQIVND (reference sequence). The ends lost 3 bases at V and 3 bases at J; junction bases unmatched: 4.

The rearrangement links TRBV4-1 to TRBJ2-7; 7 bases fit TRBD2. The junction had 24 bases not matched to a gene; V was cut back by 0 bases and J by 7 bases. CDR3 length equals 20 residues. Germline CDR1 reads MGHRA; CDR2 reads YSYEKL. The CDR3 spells CASSQDPSPSGRERFGEQYF. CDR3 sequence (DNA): TGCGCCAGCAGCCAAGATCCCTCCCCTAGTGGGCGGGAGAGGTTTGGAGAGCAGTACTTC.

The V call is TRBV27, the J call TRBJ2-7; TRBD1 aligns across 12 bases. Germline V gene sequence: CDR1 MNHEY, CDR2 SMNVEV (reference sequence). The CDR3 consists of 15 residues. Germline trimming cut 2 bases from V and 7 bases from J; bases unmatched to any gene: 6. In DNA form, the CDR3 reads TGTGCCAGCAGTTTAAGTGGGACAGGGGGCTCTGAGCAGTACTTC. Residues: CASSLSGTGGSEQYF.

CDR3 sequence reads: CASSFVFDRGTYNEQFF. CDR3 nucleotide sequence: TGTGCCAGCAGCTTTGTCTTCGATCGGGGGACCTACAATGAGCAGTTCTTC. This chain connects TRBV11-2 to TRBJ2-1; tentatively, D is TRBD2 (6 bases). CDR1 is SGHAT and CDR2 is FQNNGV in the germline V gene. V lost 3 bases, J lost 2 bases, and 17 bases lay in between. This CDR3 has 17 residues.

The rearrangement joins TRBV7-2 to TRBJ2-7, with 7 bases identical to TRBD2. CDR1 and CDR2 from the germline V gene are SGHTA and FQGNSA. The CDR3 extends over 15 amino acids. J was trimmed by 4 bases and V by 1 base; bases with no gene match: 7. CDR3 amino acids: CASSLEGGSGYEQYF. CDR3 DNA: TGTGCCAGCAGCTTAGAGGGAGGGAGTGGGTACGAGCAGTACTTC.

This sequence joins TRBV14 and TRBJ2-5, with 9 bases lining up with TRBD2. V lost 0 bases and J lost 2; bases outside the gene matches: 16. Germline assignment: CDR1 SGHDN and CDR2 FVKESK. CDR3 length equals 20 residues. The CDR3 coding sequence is TGTGCCAGCAGCCAAGAAGTGACCGGACTAGCGACAATTTCACAAGAGACCCAGTACTTC. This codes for CASSQEVTGLATISQETQYF.

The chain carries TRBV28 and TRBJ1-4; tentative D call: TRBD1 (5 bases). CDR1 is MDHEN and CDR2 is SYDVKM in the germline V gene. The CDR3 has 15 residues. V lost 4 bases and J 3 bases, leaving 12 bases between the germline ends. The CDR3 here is CASSCGARANEKLFF. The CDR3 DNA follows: TGTGCCAGCAGTTGTGGGGCCAGGGCTAATGAAAAACTGTTTTTT.

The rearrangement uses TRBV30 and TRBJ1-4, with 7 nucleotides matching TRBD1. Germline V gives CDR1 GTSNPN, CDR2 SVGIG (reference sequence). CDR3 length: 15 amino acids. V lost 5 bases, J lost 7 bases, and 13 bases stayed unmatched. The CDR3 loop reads CAWRRGRPLSEKLFF. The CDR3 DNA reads TGTGCCTGGCGGAGGGGGCGGCCCTTGAGTGAAAAACTGTTTTTT.

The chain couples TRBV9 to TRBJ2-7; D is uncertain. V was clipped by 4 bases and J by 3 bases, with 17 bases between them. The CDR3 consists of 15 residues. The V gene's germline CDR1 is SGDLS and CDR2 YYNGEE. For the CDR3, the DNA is TGTGCCAGCAGCCCCGACCCCAGGTTCAACTACGAGCAGTACTTC. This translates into CASSPDPRFNYEQYF. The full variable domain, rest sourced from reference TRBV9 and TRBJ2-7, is DSGVTQTPKHLITATGQRVTLRCSPRSGDLSVYWYQQSLDQGLQFLIQYYNGEERAKGNILERFSAQQFPDLHSELNLSSLELGDSALYFCASSPDPRFNYEQYFGPGTRLTVT.

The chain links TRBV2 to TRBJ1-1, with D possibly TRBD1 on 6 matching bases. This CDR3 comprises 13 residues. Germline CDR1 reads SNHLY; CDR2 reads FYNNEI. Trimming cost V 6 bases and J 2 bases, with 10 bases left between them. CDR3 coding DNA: TGTGCCAGCAGGCACAGGGCTAACACTGAAGCTTTCTTT. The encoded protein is CASRHRANTEAFF.

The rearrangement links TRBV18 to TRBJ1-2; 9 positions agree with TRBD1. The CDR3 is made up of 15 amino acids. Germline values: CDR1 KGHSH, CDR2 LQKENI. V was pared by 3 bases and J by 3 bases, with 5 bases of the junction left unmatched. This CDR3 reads CASSPRTGDDYGYTF. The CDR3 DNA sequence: TGTGCCAGCTCACCCCGGACAGGGGATGACTATGGCTACACCTTC.

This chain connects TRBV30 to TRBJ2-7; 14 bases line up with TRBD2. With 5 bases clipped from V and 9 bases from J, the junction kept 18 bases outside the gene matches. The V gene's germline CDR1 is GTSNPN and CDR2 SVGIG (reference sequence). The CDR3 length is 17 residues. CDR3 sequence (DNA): TGTGCCTGGGGAAATTTCCCTGGGACTAGCGGGAGTCCTGCGCAGTACTTC. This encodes CAWGNFPGTSGSPAQYF.

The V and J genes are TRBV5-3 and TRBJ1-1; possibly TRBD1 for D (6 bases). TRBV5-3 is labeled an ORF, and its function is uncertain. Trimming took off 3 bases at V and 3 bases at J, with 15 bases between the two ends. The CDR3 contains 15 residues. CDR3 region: CARSSTGSWDTEAFF. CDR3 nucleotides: TGTGCCAGAAGCTCAACAGGGAGTTGGGACACTGAAGCTTTCTTT.

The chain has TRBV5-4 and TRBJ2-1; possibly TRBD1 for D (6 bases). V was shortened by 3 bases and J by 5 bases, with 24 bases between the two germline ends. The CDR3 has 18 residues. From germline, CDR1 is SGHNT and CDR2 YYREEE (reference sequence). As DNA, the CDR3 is TGTGCCAGCAGCTCAGGGGCCTCTGACCCTAAAACCGACAATGAGCAGTTCTTC. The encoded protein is CASSSGASDPKTDNEQFF.

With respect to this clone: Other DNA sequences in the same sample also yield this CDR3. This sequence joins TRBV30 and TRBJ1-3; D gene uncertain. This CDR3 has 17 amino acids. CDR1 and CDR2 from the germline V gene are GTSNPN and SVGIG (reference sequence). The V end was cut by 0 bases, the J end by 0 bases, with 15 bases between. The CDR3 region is CAWSVREDHDSGNTIYF. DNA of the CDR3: TGTGCCTGGAGTGTACGGGAGGACCATGACTCTGGAAACACCATATATTTT.

The CDR3 nucleotides read TGTGCCAGTAGTATCCTGAGCGGGAGGGCCTACGAGCAGTACTTC. This codes for CASSILSGRAYEQYF. The chain recombines TRBV19 with TRBJ2-7; TRBD2 matches 10 bases. V shed 3 bases and J 2 bases; nucleotides not matched to a gene: 4. There are 15 residues in the CDR3. Germline V gene lookup returns CDR1 LNHDA and CDR2 SQIVND (reference sequence).

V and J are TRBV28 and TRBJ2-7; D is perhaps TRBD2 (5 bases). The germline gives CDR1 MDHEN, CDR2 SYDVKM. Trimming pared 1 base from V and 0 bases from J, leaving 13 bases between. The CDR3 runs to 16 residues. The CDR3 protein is CASSLLGDPSSYEQYF. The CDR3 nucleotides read TGTGCCAGCAGTTTATTGGGAGACCCCAGCTCCTACGAGCAGTACTTC. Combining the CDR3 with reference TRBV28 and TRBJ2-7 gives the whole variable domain DVKVTQSSRYLVKRTGEKVFLECVQDMDHENMFWYRQDPGLGLRLIYFSYDVKMKEKGDIPEGYSVSREKKERFSLILESASTNQTSMYLCASSLLGDPSSYEQYFGPGTRLTVT.

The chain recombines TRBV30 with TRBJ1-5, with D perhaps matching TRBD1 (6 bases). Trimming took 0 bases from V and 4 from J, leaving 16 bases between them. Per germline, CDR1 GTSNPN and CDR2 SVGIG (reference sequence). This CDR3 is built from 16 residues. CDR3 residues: CAWSVPDDRRNQPQHF. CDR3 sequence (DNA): TGTGCCTGGAGTGTACCCGACGACAGGAGAAATCAGCCCCAGCATTTT.

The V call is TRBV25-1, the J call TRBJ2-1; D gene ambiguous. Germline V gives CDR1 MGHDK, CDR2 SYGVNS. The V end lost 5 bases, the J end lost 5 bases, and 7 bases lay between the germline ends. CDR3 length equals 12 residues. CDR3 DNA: TGTGCCAGCAGTTTCCGGGACAATGAGCAGTTCTTC. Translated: CASSFRDNEQFF.

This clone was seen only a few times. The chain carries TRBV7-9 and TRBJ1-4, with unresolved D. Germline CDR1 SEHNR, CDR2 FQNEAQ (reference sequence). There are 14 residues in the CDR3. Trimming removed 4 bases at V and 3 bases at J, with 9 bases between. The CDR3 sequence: CASSYDGPNEKLFF. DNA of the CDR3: TGTGCCAGCAGCTACGATGGCCCTAATGAAAAACTGTTTTTT.

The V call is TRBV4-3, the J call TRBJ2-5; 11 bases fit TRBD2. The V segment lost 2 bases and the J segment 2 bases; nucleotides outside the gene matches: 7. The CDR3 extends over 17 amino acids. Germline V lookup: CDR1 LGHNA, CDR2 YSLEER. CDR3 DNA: TGCGCCAGCAGCCAAAAGGGTCTAGCGGGGGGACAAGAGACCCAGTACTTC. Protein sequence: CASSQKGLAGGQETQYF.

CDR3 residues: CASSPGLALQETQYF. The DNA for the CDR3 is TGCGCCAGCAGCCCCGGACTAGCCCTCCAAGAGACCCAGTACTTC. This rearrangement joins TRBV5-1 to TRBJ2-5, with 8 bases fitting TRBD2. This CDR3 region has 15 residues. Trimming cost V 4 bases and J 1 base; bases outside gene matches: 6. CDR1 is SGHRS, CDR2 YFSETQ, per germline.

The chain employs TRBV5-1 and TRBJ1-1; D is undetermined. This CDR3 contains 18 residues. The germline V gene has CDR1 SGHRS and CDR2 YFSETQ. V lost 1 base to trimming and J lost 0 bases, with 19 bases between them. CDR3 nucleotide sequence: TGCGCCAGCAGCTTGTCAAGGAGACCCCCCCTAATGAACACTGAAGCTTTCTTT. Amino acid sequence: CASSLSRRPPLMNTEAFF.

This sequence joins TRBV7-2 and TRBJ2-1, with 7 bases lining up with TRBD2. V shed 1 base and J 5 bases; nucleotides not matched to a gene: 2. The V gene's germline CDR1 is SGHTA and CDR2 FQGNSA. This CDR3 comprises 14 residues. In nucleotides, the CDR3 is TGTGCCAGCAGCTTAGGACTAGCTGACAATGAGCAGTTCTTC. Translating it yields CASSLGLADNEQFF.

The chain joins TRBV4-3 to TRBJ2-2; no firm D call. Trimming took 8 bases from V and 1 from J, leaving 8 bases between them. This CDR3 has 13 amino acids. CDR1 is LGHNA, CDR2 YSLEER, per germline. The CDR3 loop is CASGLRNTGELFF. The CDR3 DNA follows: TGCGCCAGCGGTCTCAGGAACACCGGGGAGCTGTTTTTT.

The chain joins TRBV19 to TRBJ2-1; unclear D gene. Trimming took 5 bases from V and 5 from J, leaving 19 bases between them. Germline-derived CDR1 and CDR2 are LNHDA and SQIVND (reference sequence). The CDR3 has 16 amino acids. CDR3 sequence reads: CASSPSLWALNNEQFF. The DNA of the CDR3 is TGTGCCAGTAGTCCCTCCCTCTGGGCGCTCAACAATGAGCAGTTCTTC. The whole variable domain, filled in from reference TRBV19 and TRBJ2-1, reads DGGITQSPKYLFRKEGQNVTLSCEQNLNHDAMYWYRQDPGQGLRLIYYSQIVNDFQKGDIAEGYSVSREKKESFPLTVTSAQKNPTAFYLCASSPSLWALNNEQFFGPGTRLTVL.

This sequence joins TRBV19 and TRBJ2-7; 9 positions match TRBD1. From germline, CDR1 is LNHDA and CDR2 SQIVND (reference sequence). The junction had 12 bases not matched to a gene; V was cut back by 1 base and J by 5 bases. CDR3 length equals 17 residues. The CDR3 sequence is CASSIALLGTGQNEQYF. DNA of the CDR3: TGTGCCAGTAGTATAGCCCTCCTCGGGACAGGGCAGAACGAGCAGTACTTC.

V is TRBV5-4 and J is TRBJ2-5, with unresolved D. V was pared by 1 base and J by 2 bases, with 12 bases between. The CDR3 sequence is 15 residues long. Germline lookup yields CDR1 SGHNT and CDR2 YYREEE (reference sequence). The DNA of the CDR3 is TGTGCCAGCAGCTTGAATCGTGGAGAACAAGAGACCCAGTACTTC. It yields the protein CASSLNRGEQETQYF.

Here the CDR3 reads CASSQIRTAAVTSGNTIYF. The CDR3, as DNA: TGTGCCAGCAGCCAAATCAGGACTGCGGCGGTTACCTCTGGAAACACCATATATTTT. This chain connects TRBV14 to TRBJ1-3; no definite D call. CDR3 length: 19 residues. Per germline, CDR1 SGHDN and CDR2 FVKESK. V gave up 2 bases and J gave up 0 bases, with 20 bases separating them.

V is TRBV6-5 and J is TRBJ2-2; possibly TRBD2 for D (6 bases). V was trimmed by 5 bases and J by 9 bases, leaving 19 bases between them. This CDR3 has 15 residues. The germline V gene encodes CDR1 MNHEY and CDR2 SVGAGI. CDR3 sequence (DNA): TGTGCCAGCAGTCCCTGGGGACTCGTCGGGCGGGAGCTGTTTTTT. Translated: CASSPWGLVGRELFF.

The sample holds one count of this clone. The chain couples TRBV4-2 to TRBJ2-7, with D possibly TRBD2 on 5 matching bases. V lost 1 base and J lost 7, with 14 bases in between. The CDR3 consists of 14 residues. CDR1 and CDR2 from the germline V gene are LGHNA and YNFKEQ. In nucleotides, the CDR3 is TGTGCCAGCAGCCAAGCAAATGACCCGGGAGAGCAGTACTTC. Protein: CASSQANDPGEQYF.